What follows are 5 T cell receptor beta chains derived from one specimen sequenced in a study of control samples from healthy donors and cancer patients. Generated by immunoSEQ multiplex PCR, the TCRdb table keeps only in-frame clones and is missing some. The sample carries about 140,000 clones, approximately 92% recorded once. The material sequenced was blood. All receptors derive from a man aged 25-40 years in good health.

This sequence joins TRBV7-9 and TRBJ1-1; D remains unclear. CDR1 and CDR2 (germline): SEHNR, FQNEAQ (reference sequence). V lost 5 bases to trimming and J lost 8 bases, with 15 bases between them. CDR3 size: 13 residues. The CDR3 DNA is TGTGCCAGCAGCGTAGGGAAAATGAGCGAAGCTTTCTTT. This translates into CASSVGKMSEAFF.

The chain is built from TRBV29-1 and TRBJ2-3; D is possibly TRBD2 (5 bases). Deletions cut 4 bases from V and 1 base from J, with 12 bases between. Germline CDR1 reads SQVTM; CDR2 reads ANQGSEA. This CDR3 contains 14 residues. This CDR3 is CSVVDLGGTDTQYF. The CDR3 nucleotides read TGCAGCGTTGTAGACCTCGGGGGCACAGATACGCAGTATTTT.

V gene TRBV19 combines with J gene TRBJ1-1, with D uncertain. V lost 8 bases to trimming and J lost 1 base, with 14 bases between them. This CDR3 has 14 amino acids. CDR1 is LNHDA and CDR2 is SQIVND in the germline V gene (reference sequence). This CDR3 reads CASFVGTRNTEAFF. CDR3 nucleotides: TGTGCCAGTTTCGTCGGCACACGGAACACTGAAGCTTTCTTT.

This chain uses TRBV10-3 with TRBJ2-1; TRBD2 agrees at 8 bases. Germline V lookup: CDR1 ENHRY, CDR2 SYGVKD. The ends lost 4 bases at V and 4 bases at J; junction bases unmatched: 3. This CDR3 has 14 amino acids. The CDR3 sequence: CAISGTSGYNEQFF. The CDR3 DNA is TGTGCCATCAGTGGCACTAGCGGTTACAATGAGCAGTTCTTC.

The genes are TRBV15 and TRBJ1-2; D is unresolved. The CDR3 sequence is 14 residues long. Germline V gene lookup returns CDR1 LNHNV and CDR2 YYDKDF (reference sequence). V was cut by 1 base and J by 3 bases, with 9 bases left in between. The CDR3 is CATSRAAEDYGYTF. The CDR3 coding sequence is TGTGCCACCAGCAGAGCCGCAGAAGACTATGGCTACACCTTC.